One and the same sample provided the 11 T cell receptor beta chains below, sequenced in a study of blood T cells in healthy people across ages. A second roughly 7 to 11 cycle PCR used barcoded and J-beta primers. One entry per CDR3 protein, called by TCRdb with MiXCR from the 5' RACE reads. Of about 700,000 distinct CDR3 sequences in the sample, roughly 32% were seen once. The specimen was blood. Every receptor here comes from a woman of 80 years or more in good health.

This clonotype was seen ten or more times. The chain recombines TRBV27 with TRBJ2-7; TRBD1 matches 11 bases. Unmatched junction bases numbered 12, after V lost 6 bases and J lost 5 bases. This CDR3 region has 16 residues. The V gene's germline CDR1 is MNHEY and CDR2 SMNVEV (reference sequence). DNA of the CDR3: TGTGCCAGCAGGGATAACCTCGGGACAGGGGGTCACGAGCAGTACTTC. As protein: CASRDNLGTGGHEQYF.

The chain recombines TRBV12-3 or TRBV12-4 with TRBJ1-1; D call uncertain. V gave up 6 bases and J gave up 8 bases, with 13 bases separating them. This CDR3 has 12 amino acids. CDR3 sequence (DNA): TGTGCCAGCAGCCTCGAGACTGTCGAAGCTTTCTTT. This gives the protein CASSLETVEAFF.

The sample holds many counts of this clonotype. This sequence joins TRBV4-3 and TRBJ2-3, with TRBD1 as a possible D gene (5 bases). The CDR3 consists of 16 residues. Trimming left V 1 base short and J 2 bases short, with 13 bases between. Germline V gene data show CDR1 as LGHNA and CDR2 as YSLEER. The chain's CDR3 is CASSQGVGEPTDTQYF. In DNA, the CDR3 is TGCGCCAGCAGCCAAGGGGTAGGGGAACCCACAGATACGCAGTATTTT.

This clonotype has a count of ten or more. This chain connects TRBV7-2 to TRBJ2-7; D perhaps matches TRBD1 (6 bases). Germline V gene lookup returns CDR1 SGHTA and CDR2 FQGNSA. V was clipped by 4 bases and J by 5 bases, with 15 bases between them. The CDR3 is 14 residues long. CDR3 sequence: CASSSLTGRDEQYF. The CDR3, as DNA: TGTGCCAGCAGCTCTCTGACAGGTCGTGACGAGCAGTACTTC. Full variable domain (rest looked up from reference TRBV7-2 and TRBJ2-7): GAGVSQSPSNKVTEKGKDVELRCDPISGHTALYWYRQSLGQGLEFLIYFQGNSAPDKSGLPSDRFSAERTGGSVSTLTIQRTQQEDSAVYLCASSSLTGRDEQYFGPGTRLTVT.

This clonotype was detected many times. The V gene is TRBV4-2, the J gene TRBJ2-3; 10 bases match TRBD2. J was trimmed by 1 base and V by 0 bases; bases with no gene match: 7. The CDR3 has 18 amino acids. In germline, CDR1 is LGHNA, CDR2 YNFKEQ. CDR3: CASSQDVERGGRTDTQYF. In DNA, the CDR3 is TGTGCCAGCAGCCAAGATGTGGAGCGGGGGGGCCGCACAGATACGCAGTATTTT.

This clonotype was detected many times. In DNA form, the CDR3 reads TGTGCCAGCAGCCAAGGTCGGGTTCTTCGGGGGGCGGAGACCCAGTACTTC. This gives the protein CASSQGRVLRGAETQYF. The chain links TRBV14 to TRBJ2-5; tentatively, D is TRBD2 (7 bases). Germline CDR1 SGHDN, CDR2 FVKESK. The CDR3 has 17 amino acids. V was trimmed by 1 base and J by 5 bases, leaving 20 bases between them.

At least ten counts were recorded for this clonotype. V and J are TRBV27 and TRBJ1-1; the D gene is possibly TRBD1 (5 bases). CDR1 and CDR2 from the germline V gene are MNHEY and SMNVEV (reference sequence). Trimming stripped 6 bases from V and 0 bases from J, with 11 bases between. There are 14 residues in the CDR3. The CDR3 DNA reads TGTGCCAGCAGCCGGGGCACCTTGAACACTGAAGCTTTCTTT. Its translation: CASSRGTLNTEAFF.

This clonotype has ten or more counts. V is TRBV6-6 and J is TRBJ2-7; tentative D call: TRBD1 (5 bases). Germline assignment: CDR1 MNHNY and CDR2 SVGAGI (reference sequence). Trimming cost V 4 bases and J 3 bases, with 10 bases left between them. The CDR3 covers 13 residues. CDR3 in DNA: TGTGCCAGCAGTTCCCGACAGATCTACGAGCAGTACTTC. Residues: CASSSRQIYEQYF.

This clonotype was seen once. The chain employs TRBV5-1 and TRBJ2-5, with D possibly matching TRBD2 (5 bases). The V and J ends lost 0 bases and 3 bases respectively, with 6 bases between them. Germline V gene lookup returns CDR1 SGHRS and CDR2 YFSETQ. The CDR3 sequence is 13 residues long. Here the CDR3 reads CASSLVGKETQYF. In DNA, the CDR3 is TGCGCCAGCAGCTTGGTCGGGAAAGAGACCCAGTACTTC.

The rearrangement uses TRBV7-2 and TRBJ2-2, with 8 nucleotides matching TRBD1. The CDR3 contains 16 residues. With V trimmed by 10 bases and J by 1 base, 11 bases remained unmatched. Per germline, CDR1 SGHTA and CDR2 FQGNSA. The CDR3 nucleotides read TGTGCCACCAGGGACACCGGGACAGGGAACACCGGGGAGCTGTTTTTT. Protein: CATRDTGTGNTGELFF.

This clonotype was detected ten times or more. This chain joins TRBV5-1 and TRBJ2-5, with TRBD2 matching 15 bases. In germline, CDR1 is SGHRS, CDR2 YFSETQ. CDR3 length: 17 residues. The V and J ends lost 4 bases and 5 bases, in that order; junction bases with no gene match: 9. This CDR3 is CASSLGLAGGPGETQYF. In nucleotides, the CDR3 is TGCGCCAGCAGCCTCGGACTAGCGGGGGGGCCGGGGGAGACCCAGTACTTC.